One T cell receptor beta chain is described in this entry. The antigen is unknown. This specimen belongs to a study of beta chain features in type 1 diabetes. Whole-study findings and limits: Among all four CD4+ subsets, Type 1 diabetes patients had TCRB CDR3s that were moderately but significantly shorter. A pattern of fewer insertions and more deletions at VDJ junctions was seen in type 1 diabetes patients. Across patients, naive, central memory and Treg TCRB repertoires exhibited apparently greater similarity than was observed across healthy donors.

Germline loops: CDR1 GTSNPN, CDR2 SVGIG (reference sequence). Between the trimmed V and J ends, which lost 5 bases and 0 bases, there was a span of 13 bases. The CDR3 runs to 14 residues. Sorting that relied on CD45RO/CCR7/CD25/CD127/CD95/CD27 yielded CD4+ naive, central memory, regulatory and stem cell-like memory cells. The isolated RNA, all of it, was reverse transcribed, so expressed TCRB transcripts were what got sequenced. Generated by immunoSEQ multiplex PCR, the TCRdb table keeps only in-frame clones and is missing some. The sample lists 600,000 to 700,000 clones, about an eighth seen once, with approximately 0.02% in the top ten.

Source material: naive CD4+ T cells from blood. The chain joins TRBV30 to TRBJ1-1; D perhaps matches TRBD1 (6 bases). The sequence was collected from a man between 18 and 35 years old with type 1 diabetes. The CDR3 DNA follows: TGTGCCTGGGACCCAGGGGTTATGAACACTGAAGCTTTCTTT. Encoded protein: CAWDPGVMNTEAFF.